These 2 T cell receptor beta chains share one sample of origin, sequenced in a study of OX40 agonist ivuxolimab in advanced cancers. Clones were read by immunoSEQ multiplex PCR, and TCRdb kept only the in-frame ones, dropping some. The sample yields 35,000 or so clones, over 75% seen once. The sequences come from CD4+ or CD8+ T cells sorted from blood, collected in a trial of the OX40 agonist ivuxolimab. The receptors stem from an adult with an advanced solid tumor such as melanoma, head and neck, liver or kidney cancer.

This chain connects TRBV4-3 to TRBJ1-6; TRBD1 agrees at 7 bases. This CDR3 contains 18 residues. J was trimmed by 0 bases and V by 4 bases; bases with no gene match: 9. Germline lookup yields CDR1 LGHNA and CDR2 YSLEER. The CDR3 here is CASSRTGNPSSYNSPLHF. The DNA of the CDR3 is TGCGCCAGCAGCCGGACAGGCAACCCCAGCTCCTATAATTCACCCCTCCACTTT.

CDR3 nucleotide sequence: TGTGCCAGCAGCCAAGAAGGTGGGGGGGCCACAGATACGCAGTATTTT. The encoded protein is CASSQEGGGATDTQYF. This chain links TRBV4-2 with TRBJ2-3, with a possible D match to TRBD2 (7 bases). Between the trimmed V and J ends, which lost 0 bases and 2 bases, there was a span of 12 bases. Germline V gives CDR1 LGHNA, CDR2 YNFKEQ. The CDR3 covers 16 residues.